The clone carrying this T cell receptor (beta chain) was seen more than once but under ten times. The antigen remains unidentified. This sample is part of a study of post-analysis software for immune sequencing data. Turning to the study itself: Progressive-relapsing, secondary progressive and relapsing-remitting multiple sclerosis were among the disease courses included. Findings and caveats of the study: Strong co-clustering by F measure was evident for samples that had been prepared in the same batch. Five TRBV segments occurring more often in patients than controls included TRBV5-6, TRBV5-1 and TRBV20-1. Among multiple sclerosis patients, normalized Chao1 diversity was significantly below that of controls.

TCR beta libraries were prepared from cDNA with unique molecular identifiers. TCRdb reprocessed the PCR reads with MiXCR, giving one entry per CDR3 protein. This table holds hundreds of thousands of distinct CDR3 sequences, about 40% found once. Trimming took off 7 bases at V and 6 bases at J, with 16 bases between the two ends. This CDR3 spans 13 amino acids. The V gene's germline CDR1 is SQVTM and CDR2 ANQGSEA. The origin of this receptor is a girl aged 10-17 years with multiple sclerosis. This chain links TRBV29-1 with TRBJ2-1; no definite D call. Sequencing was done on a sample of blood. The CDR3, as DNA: TGCAGCGCTCCCGGACCGAAGGGCAATGAGCAGTTCTTC. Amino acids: CSAPGPKGNEQFF.